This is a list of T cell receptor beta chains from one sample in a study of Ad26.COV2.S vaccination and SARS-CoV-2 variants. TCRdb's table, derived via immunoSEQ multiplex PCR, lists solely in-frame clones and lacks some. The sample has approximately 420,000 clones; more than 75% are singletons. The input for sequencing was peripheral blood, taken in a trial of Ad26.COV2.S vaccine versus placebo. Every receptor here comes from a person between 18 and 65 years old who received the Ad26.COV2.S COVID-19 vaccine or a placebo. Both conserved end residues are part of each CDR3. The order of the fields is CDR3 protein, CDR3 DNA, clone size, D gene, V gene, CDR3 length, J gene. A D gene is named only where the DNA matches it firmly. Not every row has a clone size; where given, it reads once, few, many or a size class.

CAWSVRINEKLFF	TGTGCCTGGAGTGTACGGATTAATGAAAAACTGTTTTTT	NA	NA	TRBV30	13	TRBJ1-4
CASSKPFEKETQYF	TGTGCCAGCAGCAAACCCTTTGAGAAGGAGACCCAGTACTTC	NA	NA	TRBV21-1	14	TRBJ2-5
CASSLGRSLTSPLHF	TGTGCCAGCAGTTTAGGGCGAAGCTTAACTTCACCCCTCCACTTT	NA	NA	TRBV28	15	TRBJ1-6
CASSQGYGTGAAEQYF	TGTGCCAGCAGCCAAGGCTACGGGACAGGGGCTGCCGAGCAGTACTTC	once	TRBD1	TRBV3-1/TRBV3-2	16	TRBJ2-7
CASSWDPKLQVRYGYTF	TGTGCCAGCAGCTGGGACCCCAAGTTACAAGTGCGCTATGGCTACACCTTC	NA	NA	TRBV7-8	17	TRBJ1-2
CAISESPGRTEAFF	TGTGCCATCAGTGAGTCACCGGGGCGGACTGAAGCTTTCTTT	NA	NA	TRBV10-3	14	TRBJ1-1
CASSQSITRELFF	TGTGCCAGCAGCCAATCCATCACCCGGGAGCTGTTTTTT	NA	NA	TRBV14	13	TRBJ2-2
CASSEFLNQPQHF	TGTGCCAGCAGTGAATTTCTAAATCAGCCCCAGCATTTT	NA	NA	TRBV2	13	TRBJ1-5
CASSPDGGSGANVLTF	TGCGCCAGCAGCCCGGACGGAGGCTCTGGGGCCAACGTCCTGACTTTC	NA	NA	TRBV4-3	16	TRBJ2-6
CASSFTGGDYNSPLHF	TGCGCCAGCAGCTTCACTGGAGGTGATTATAATTCACCCCTCCACTTT	NA	NA	TRBV5-1	16	TRBJ1-6
CASRAGGFPGNTIYF	TGTGCCAGCAGAGCGGGGGGGTTCCCTGGAAACACCATATATTTT	NA	NA	TRBV28	15	TRBJ1-3
CASSLLPGGWDNEQFF	TGTGCCAGCAGCTTACTACCGGGCGGGTGGGACAATGAGCAGTTCTTC	NA	NA	TRBV7-2	16	TRBJ2-1